The 7 T cell receptor beta chains listed next were all sequenced from one sample in a study of OX40 agonist ivuxolimab in advanced cancers. Sequencing was performed with immunoSEQ multiplex PCR; in TCRdb, only in-frame clones are kept and a portion is missing. The sample yields tens of thousands of clones, more than 75% seen once. Sequenced here: CD4+ or CD8+ T cells sorted from blood, sampled in a trial of the OX40 agonist ivuxolimab. The receptors were sampled from an adult with an advanced solid tumor such as melanoma, head and neck, liver or kidney cancer.

Concerning this clone itself: The junction and the germline gene differ at one end; a read error may be behind it. The genes are TRBV29-1 and TRBJ1-2; weak D call: TRBD1 (6 bases). Germline V lookup: CDR1 SQVTM, CDR2 ANQGSEA. The CDR3 totals 11 residues. The CDR3 protein is CSIEWGRGYTF. In DNA, the CDR3 is TGCAGCATTGAATGGGGGCGCGGCTACACCTTC.

The V call is TRBV19, the J call TRBJ2-7; 9 bases align to TRBD1. This CDR3 spans 16 amino acids. V lost 0 bases and J lost 4; bases outside the gene matches: 7. Germline assignment: CDR1 LNHDA and CDR2 SQIVND (reference sequence). CDR3 sequence (DNA): TGTGCCAGTAGTATAGAGACAGGGACAGGGCGGTACGAGCAGTACTTC. This encodes CASSIETGTGRYEQYF.

This clone was detected once. CDR3 sequence reads: CASSQDLGQVGTEAFF. The CDR3 nucleotides read TGCGCCAGCAGCCAAGACCTCGGACAGGTTGGAACTGAAGCTTTCTTT. The chain couples TRBV4-3 to TRBJ1-1; 7 bases are shared with TRBD1. The V gene's germline CDR1 is LGHNA and CDR2 YSLEER. The CDR3 is 16 residues long. Trimming removed 0 bases from V and 5 bases from J; junction bases left unmatched: 9.

The chain joins TRBV9 to TRBJ2-5; D unclear. Germline values: CDR1 SGDLS, CDR2 YYNGEE. The CDR3 consists of 13 residues. Trimming shortened V by 3 bases and J by 5 bases, and 11 bases separated the two germline ends. The CDR3 reads CASSAGRVETQYF. CDR3 nucleotide sequence: TGTGCCAGCAGCGCCGGACGAGTTGAGACCCAGTACTTC.

The chain uses TRBV6-5 and TRBJ1-2; 7 nucleotides line up with TRBD1. Germline CDR1 is MNHEY and CDR2 is SVGAGI. The J segment lost 5 bases and the V segment lost 6 bases, leaving 6 bases of the junction unmatched. This CDR3 is 13 amino acids long. The CDR3 DNA follows: TGTGCCAGCAGCTCCGCAGGGGGTTATGGCTACACCTTC. Protein sequence: CASSSAGGYGYTF.

The chain joins TRBV29-1 to TRBJ1-1; D possibly corresponds to TRBD1 (6 bases). CDR3 length: 11 amino acids. Germline CDR1 is SQVTM and CDR2 is ANQGSEA. With 4 bases removed from V and 7 bases from J, the gap between germline ends came to 10 bases. The CDR3 DNA is TGCAGCGTTGCAGGAGGGGGTGAAGCTTTCTTT. As protein: CSVAGGGEAFF.

V is TRBV5-1 and J is TRBJ1-1; D remains unclear. Germline V gene data show CDR1 as SGHRS and CDR2 as YFSETQ. The V end lost 4 bases, the J end lost 3 bases, and 22 bases lay between the germline ends. The CDR3 is 17 residues long. The DNA of the CDR3 is TGCGCCAGCAGCAACAATCCCCGGGTCACCACGGACACTGAAGCTTTCTTT. This codes for CASSNNPRVTTDTEAFF.